What follows is one T cell receptor (beta chain) and its context. Its cognate antigen is unknown. These data belong to a study of T cell responses to AZD1222 COVID-19 vaccine. The study, taken as a whole, reports: Just six AZD1222 recipients were seropositive at baseline. Every sample of the repertoires postdated the peak T cell response. Females made up more of the donors, who were largely white British, and clonal diversity may have come out too low.

Sequenced by immunoSEQ multiplex PCR; TCRdb stores in-frame clones only, minus some. The table lists 140,000 to 150,000 clones, approximately 92% of them singletons, with 2.5% to 4% in the top ten. The CDR3 runs to 13 residues. V was clipped by 7 bases and J by 5 bases, with 12 bases between them. The sample in question was peripheral blood, obtained 28 days after the second AZD1222 dose. The rearrangement joins TRBV12-3 or TRBV12-4 to TRBJ1-5, with D possibly being TRBD1 (6 bases). The receptor was derived from an adult who received the AZD1222 COVID-19 vaccine. The CDR3 protein is CASKTTGYQPQHF. CDR3 in DNA: TGTGCCAGCAAAACGACAGGATATCAGCCCCAGCATTTT.